The TCR beta chain described here comes from a study of naive and memory T cell subsets. Whole-study findings and limits: Potentially, T cell activation and differentiation skew this RNA-based measurement. Tuberculin site TCR excess was interpreted as type IV hypersensitivity infiltration.

The germline V gene has CDR1 SGHAT and CDR2 FQNNGV. V lost 7 bases, J lost 6 bases, and 8 bases stayed unmatched. The CDR3 covers 14 residues. Treatment described: skin biopsy from PPD injection site in Mantoux-positive individual. Cells were not sorted; total RNA input targeted roughly 1 to 1000 ng. An oligonucleotide containing a UMI was ligated to the 3' end of TCR cDNA. Individuals with a positive Mantoux test gave biopsies from PPD-injected skin. Reverse transcription of blood and skin TCR RNA was primed at alpha and beta constant regions. MiXCR, run by TCRdb on the UMI-ligation and nested PCR reads, gives a single entry per CDR3 protein. The table includes under 20,000 distinct CDR3 sequences, approximately 9.6% detected once. This clonotype was detected a few times. The antigen is not known.

This material consisted of skin, taken from a tuberculin skin test site. This chain uses TRBV11-2 with TRBJ2-1; 8 nucleotides line up with TRBD2. This clonotype originated in an adult in good health. Written as DNA, the CDR3 is TGTGCCAGCAAAACCGGGACTAGGATCAATGAGCAGTTCTTC. Protein product: CASKTGTRINEQFF. The whole variable domain, filled in from reference TRBV11-2 and TRBJ2-1, reads EAGVAQSPRYKIIEKRQSVAFWCNPISGHATLYWYQQILGQGPKLLIQFQNNGVVDDSQLPKDRFSAERLKGVDSTLKIQPAKLEDSAVYLCASKTGTRINEQFFGPGTRLTVL.